The entry below gives a single TCR beta chain sequence along with its context. What it binds is not known. The data were taken from a study of identifying expanded T cells in peripheral blood. The data were produced by immunoSEQ multiplex PCR, yet TCRdb's version contains in-frame clones alone and is incomplete. In the table there are about 110,000 clones, about 89% of which are singletons. Study-level points and caveats: Variance in clone template counts between approximately two-week samples significantly increased with total template count across all healthy donors.

The sequence was obtained from a person aged 18 to 75 in good health. Sequencing was carried out using blood.

The CDR3 loop is CASSEIPGEGEQFF. CDR3 nucleotide sequence: TGTGCCAGCAGTGAAATCCCTGGTGAGGGTGAGCAGTTCTTC. The chain has TRBV6-1 and TRBJ2-1; perhaps TRBD2 as D (5 bases). Trimming stripped 2 bases from V and 9 bases from J, with 14 bases between. CDR3 length: 14 residues. The germline V gene has CDR1 MNHNS and CDR2 SASEGT.